Shown below are 5 T cell receptor beta chains from a single sample sequenced in a study of blood T cell repertoires in COVID-19. Using immunoSEQ multiplex PCR, the repertoire was profiled, and TCRdb retains in-frame clones only, with some absent. The top ten clones hold roughly 19% of a sample with fewer than 50,000 clones, 60% to 80% of them seen once. Sequenced: peripheral blood. These receptors were taken from a man in his 70s with acute or convalescent COVID-19.

The chain links TRBV3-1 (or the pseudogene TRBV3-2) to TRBJ2-1; TRBD1 matches 7 bases. V dropped 1 base and J dropped 8; count of bases not matched to a gene: 20. This CDR3 has 19 residues. CDR1 is LGHDT and CDR2 is YNNKEL in the germline V gene (reference sequence). This CDR3 reads CASSQVRKRGPCPEHEQFF. The CDR3 DNA reads as TGTGCCAGCAGCCAAGTAAGGAAGAGGGGGCCCTGTCCGGAGCATGAGCAGTTCTTC.

The rearrangement links TRBV6-5 to TRBJ2-4, with TRBD2 identical over 8 bases. J was trimmed by 6 bases and V by 5 bases; bases with no gene match: 3. The CDR3 contains 13 residues. CDR1 and CDR2 from the germline V gene are MNHEY and SVGAGI. Here the CDR3 DNA reads TGTGCCAGCAGTACCGCGGGAGGAAACATTCAGTACTTC. It encodes CASSTAGGNIQYF.

This clone was counted once. The rearrangement links TRBV3-1 (or the pseudogene TRBV3-2) to TRBJ1-1, with D hard to call. The germline CDR1 and CDR2 sequences are LGHDT and YNNKEL (reference sequence). Deletions cut 10 bases from V and 4 bases from J, with 16 bases between. The length of the CDR3 is 13 residues. This chain's CDR3 is CATARTGSTEAFF. As DNA, the CDR3 is TGTGCCACCGCACGGACCGGGAGCACTGAAGCTTTCTTT.

The chain has TRBV7-9 and TRBJ1-4, with 9 bases lining up with TRBD1. J was trimmed by 5 bases and V by 5 bases; bases with no gene match: 9. The CDR3 totals 16 residues. CDR1 SEHNR and CDR2 FQNEAQ come from the germline V gene (reference sequence). The CDR3 loop reads CASSAHTGTGNEKLFF. CDR3 nucleotides: TGTGCCAGCAGCGCCCATACCGGGACAGGGAATGAAAAACTGTTTTTT.

V gene TRBV5-4 combines with J gene TRBJ1-1; D is uncertain. From germline, CDR1 is SGHNT and CDR2 YYREEE (reference sequence). V was clipped by 4 bases and J by 4 bases, with 14 bases between them. The length of the CDR3 is 14 residues. The CDR3 is CASSGENRGTEAFF. The CDR3 DNA reads as TGTGCCAGCAGCGGAGAAAACCGGGGCACTGAAGCTTTCTTT.